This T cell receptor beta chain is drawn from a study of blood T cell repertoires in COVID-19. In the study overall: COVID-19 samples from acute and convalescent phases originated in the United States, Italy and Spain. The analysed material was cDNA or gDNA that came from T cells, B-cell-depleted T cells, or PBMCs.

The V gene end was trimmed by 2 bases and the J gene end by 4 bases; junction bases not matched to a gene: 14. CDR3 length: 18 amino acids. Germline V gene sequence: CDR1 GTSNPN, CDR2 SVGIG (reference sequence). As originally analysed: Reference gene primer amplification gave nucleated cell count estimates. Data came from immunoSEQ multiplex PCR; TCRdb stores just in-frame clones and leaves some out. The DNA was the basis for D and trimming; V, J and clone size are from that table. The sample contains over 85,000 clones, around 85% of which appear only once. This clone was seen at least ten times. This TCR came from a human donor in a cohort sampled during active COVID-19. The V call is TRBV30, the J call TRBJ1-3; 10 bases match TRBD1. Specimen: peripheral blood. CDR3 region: CAWSRGQGGHLGGNTIYF. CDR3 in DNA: TGTGCCTGGAGTAGAGGACAGGGGGGTCATCTCGGAGGAAACACCATATATTTT.